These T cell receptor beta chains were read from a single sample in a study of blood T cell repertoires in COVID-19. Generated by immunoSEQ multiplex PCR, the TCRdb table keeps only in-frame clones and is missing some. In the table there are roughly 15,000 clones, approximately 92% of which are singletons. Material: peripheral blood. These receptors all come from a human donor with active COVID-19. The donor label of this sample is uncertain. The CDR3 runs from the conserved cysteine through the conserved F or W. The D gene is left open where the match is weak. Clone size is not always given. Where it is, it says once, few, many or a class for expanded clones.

CASSLPRDRTYEQYF	TGTGCCAGCAGCTTGCCCCGGGACAGGACCTACGAGCAGTACTTC	TRBV5-6	NA	TRBD1	TRBJ2-7
CAISERVTDGYTF	TGTGCCATCAGTGAGCGAGTAACCGATGGCTACACCTTC	TRBV10-3	NA	NA	TRBJ1-2
CASSLQGKGYEQYF	TGTGCCAGCAGCTTGCAGGGTAAGGGATACGAGCAGTACTTC	TRBV5-4	NA	NA	TRBJ2-7
CASSNPGRYSPLHF	TGTGCCAGCAGCAACCCCGGGAGGTATTCACCCCTCCACTTT	TRBV9	few	NA	TRBJ1-6
CASYLEFYGYTF	TGTGCCAGCTATCTCGAGTTCTATGGCTACACCTTC	TRBV3-1/TRBV3-2	NA	NA	TRBJ1-2
CSTGENRGTGEAFF	TGCAGCACTGGGGAAAACAGGGGGACGGGTGAAGCTTTCTTT	TRBV29-1	NA	TRBD1	TRBJ1-1
CSVVTRTRASGANVLTF	TGCAGCGTTGTTACCCGGACAAGGGCCTCTGGGGCCAACGTCCTGACTTTC	TRBV29-1	NA	NA	TRBJ2-6
CASSQRDGRGEKLFF	TGTGCCAGCAGCCAAAGAGATGGCCGGGGTGAAAAACTGTTTTTT	TRBV3-1/TRBV3-2	NA	NA	TRBJ1-4
CASSQAPGEQYF	TGTGCCAGCAGCCAAGCCCCGGGGGAGCAGTACTTC	TRBV3-1/TRBV3-2	NA	NA	TRBJ2-7
CASSNKDRSSGNTIYF	TGTGCCAGCAGCAATAAGGACAGGAGCTCTGGAAACACCATATATTTT	TRBV11-1	NA	TRBD1	TRBJ1-3
CASSNKRLTGGNQPQHF	TGTGCCAGTAGTAATAAACGGCTGACAGGCGGAAATCAGCCCCAGCATTTT	TRBV19	NA	NA	TRBJ1-5
CASSMTSSQETQYF	TGCGCCAGCAGCATGACTAGCAGTCAAGAGACCCAGTACTTC	TRBV5-1	NA	TRBD2	TRBJ2-5
CASSYSGTHYEQYF	TGTGCCAGCAGTTACTCGGGCACCCACTACGAGCAGTACTTC	TRBV6-2/TRBV6-3	few	NA	TRBJ2-7
CASSPTTGTGSGNTIYF	TGTGCCAGCTCGCCAACGACCGGGACAGGGAGCGGAAACACCATATATTTT	TRBV18	NA	TRBD1	TRBJ1-3
CASREGQTKNYGYTF	TGCGCCAGCAGGGAAGGACAGACGAAAAACTATGGCTACACCTTC	TRBV5-1	NA	NA	TRBJ1-2
CASSRKGESSPLHF	TGCGCCAGCAGCCGAAAGGGGGAGAGCTCACCCCTCCACTTT	TRBV5-1	NA	NA	TRBJ1-6
CASSRTGEYEKLFF	TGTGCCAGCAGCCGGACAGGGGAGTATGAAAAACTGTTTTTT	TRBV3-1/TRBV3-2	NA	TRBD1	TRBJ1-4
CASSIEFRYNEQFF	TGTGCCAGTAGTATAGAGTTCAGATACAATGAGCAGTTCTTC	TRBV19	NA	NA	TRBJ2-1
CASSTGFSGNTIYF	TGTGCCAGCAGTACAGGGTTCTCTGGAAACACCATATATTTT	TRBV28	NA	NA	TRBJ1-3
CASSAADRGTQYF	TGTGCCAGCAGTGCGGCGGATCGGGGGACCCAGTACTTC	TRBV12-3/TRBV12-4	NA	NA	TRBJ2-5
CSVPPRQGEQYNEQFF	TGCAGCGTTCCCCCAAGGCAGGGTGAACAGTACAATGAGCAGTTCTTC	TRBV29-1	NA	NA	TRBJ2-1
CATRGWRQGSNTGELFF	TGTGCCACACGTGGGTGGAGACAGGGTTCCAACACCGGGGAGCTGTTTTTT	TRBV24-1	NA	TRBD1	TRBJ2-2
CASSHGAGTASYEQYF	TGCGCCAGCAGCCATGGGGCCGGGACTGCCTCCTACGAGCAGTACTTC	TRBV4-1	NA	NA	TRBJ2-7
CASSPIANRGYEQYF	TGCGCCAGCAGCCCCATTGCCAACAGGGGATACGAGCAGTACTTC	TRBV4-3	NA	TRBD1	TRBJ2-7
CASSIRGASTDTQYF	TGTGCCAGCAGCATACGGGGGGCGAGCACAGATACGCAGTATTTT	TRBV9	NA	NA	TRBJ2-3
CASSDMAGNTEAFF	TGTGCCAGCAGTGACATGGCAGGGAACACTGAAGCTTTCTTT	TRBV25-1	NA	NA	TRBJ1-1
CASSEFAADSYNEQFF	TGTGCCAGCAGTGAATTCGCGGCGGACTCTTACAATGAGCAGTTCTTC	TRBV6-1	NA	NA	TRBJ2-1
CASSGNGGRRVVAETQYF	TGTGCCAGCAGCGGGAATGGCGGGAGGAGGGTTGTAGCGGAGACCCAGTACTTC	TRBV5-4	NA	TRBD2	TRBJ2-5
CASSLVGTGDYEQYF	TGTGCCAGCAGCTTAGTTGGGACAGGGGACTACGAGCAGTACTTC	TRBV7-2	NA	TRBD1	TRBJ2-7
CASSNYRGANEKLFF	TGTGCCAGCAGCAATTACAGGGGCGCTAATGAAAAACTGTTTTTT	TRBV7-2	NA	TRBD1	TRBJ1-4
CASSPSTTEFRLAKNIQYF	TGTGCCAGCTCACCATCGACGACAGAGTTTAGACTAGCCAAAAACATTCAGTACTTC	TRBV18	NA	NA	TRBJ2-4
CAIKGGSVGTEAFF	TGTGCCATCAAGGGGGGGTCCGTTGGGACTGAAGCTTTCTTT	TRBV6-5	NA	NA	TRBJ1-1
CASNIDPQPQHF	TGTGCCAGCAACATCGATCCCCAGCCCCAGCATTTT	TRBV12-3/TRBV12-4	NA	NA	TRBJ1-5
CASRKGTNTGELFF	TGTGCCAGCAGGAAAGGGACAAACACCGGGGAGCTGTTTTTT	TRBV2	NA	NA	TRBJ2-2
CASSFRGTGELFF	TGTGCCAGCAGCTTTAGGGGGACCGGGGAGCTGTTTTTT	TRBV5-4	NA	NA	TRBJ2-2
CASSLLGARETQYF	TGTGCCAGCAGTTTATTAGGGGCCAGAGAGACCCAGTACTTC	TRBV28	NA	NA	TRBJ2-5
CASSMQGMGEQYF	TGTGCCAGTAGTATGCAGGGCATGGGCGAGCAGTACTTC	TRBV19	NA	NA	TRBJ2-7
CASSWGLAGEGLF	TGCGCCAGCAGCTGGGGACTAGCGGGAGAAGGTCTCTTC	TRBV5-1	NA	TRBD2	TRBJ2-1
CASSLGSQQSYGYTF	TGCGCCAGCAGCTTGGGGTCACAACAGTCATATGGCTACACCTTC	TRBV5-1	NA	NA	TRBJ1-2
CASSKGVGQLDEKLFF	TGTGCCAGCAGCAAAGGGGTAGGACAGTTAGACGAAAAACTGTTTTTT	TRBV21-1	NA	NA	TRBJ1-4
CASRRQAPTALHF	TGTGCCAGCAGAAGACAGGCCCCCACGGCCCTCCACTTT	TRBV28	NA	NA	TRBJ1-6
CSVEVGNNYGYTF	TGCAGCGTTGAAGTTGGCAATAACTATGGCTACACCTTC	TRBV29-1	NA	NA	TRBJ1-2
CASSRPLRSPDAFF	TGTGCCAGCAGCCGACCGTTACGTAGCCCAGACGCTTTCTTT	TRBV7-9	NA	NA	TRBJ1-1
CASSQDLAPRGGYTF	TGCGCCAGCAGCCAAGATTTGGCCCCCCGTGGTGGCTACACCTTC	TRBV4-3	NA	NA	TRBJ1-2
CASSNSGGAGGTQYF	TGTGCCAGCAGCAATAGCGGGGGGGCAGGGGGGACCCAGTACTTC	TRBV7-2	NA	TRBD2	TRBJ2-5
CASSFSRVGNEQFF	TGTGCCAGCAGTTTTTCCAGGGTAGGGAATGAGCAGTTCTTC	TRBV28	NA	NA	TRBJ2-1
CASSLATTLGNEQFF	TGCGCCAGCAGCTTGGCCACCACACTAGGTAATGAGCAGTTCTTC	TRBV5-1	NA	NA	TRBJ2-1
CAWRLGQTNTGELFF	TGTGCCTGGAGATTGGGACAGACAAACACCGGGGAGCTGTTTTTT	TRBV30	NA	TRBD1	TRBJ2-2
CASSLFGGTEHGYTF	TGCGCCAGCAGCTTGTTCGGTGGGACAGAGCATGGCTACACCTTC	TRBV5-1	once	TRBD1	TRBJ1-2
CASTLDSTYNEQFF	TGTGCCAGCACCCTGGACTCGACCTACAATGAGCAGTTCTTC	TRBV11-3	NA	NA	TRBJ2-1